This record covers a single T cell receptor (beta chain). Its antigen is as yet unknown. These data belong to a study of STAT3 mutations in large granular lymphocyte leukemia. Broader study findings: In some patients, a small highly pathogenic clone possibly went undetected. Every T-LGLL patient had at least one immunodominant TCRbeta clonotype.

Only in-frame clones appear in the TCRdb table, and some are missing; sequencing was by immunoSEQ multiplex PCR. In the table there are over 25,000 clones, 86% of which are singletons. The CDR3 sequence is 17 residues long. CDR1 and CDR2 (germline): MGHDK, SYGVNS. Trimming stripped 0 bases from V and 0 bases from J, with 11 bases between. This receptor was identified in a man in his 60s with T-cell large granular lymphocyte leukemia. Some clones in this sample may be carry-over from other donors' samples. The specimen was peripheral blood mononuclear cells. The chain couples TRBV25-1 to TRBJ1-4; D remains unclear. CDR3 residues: CASSEYPSRATNEKLFF. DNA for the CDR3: TGTGCCAGCAGTGAATACCCCTCCCGGGCAACTAATGAAAAACTGTTTTTT.